The 21 T cell receptor beta chains given below trace back to one sample, sequenced in a study of cytomegalovirus exposure and HLA in healthy donors. Vbeta (60) and Jbeta (13) primers were used in the PCR. Profiling relied on immunoSEQ multiplex PCR, and the TCRdb table lists in-frame clones only, not all of them. In total, the table holds around 100,000 clones. Sequenced input: PBMCs. The receptors derive from a man in his fifties in good health and CMV-seronegative.

The rearrangement links TRBV7-2 to TRBJ2-2, with D perhaps matching TRBD2 (6 bases). The germline CDR1 and CDR2 sequences are SGHTA and FQGNSA. The CDR3 length is 15 residues. V was clipped by 8 bases and J by 1 base, with 14 bases between them. CDR3 residues: CASRIPGLNTGELFF. For the CDR3, the DNA is TGTGCCAGCCGGATCCCGGGACTGAACACCGGGGAGCTGTTTTTT. The variable domain in full, with the rest retrieved from reference TRBV7-2 and TRBJ2-2, is GAGVSQSPSNKVTEKGKDVELRCDPISGHTALYWYRQSLGQGLEFLIYFQGNSAPDKSGLPSDRFSAERTGGSVSTLTIQRTQQEDSAVYLCASRIPGLNTGELFFGEGSRLTVL.

The rearrangement links TRBV5-6 to TRBJ2-7; D is possibly TRBD1 (6 bases). The V end lost 0 bases, the J end lost 3 bases, and 13 bases lay between the germline ends. Germline CDR1 is SGHDT and CDR2 is YYEEEE. The CDR3 sequence is 15 residues long. The CDR3 nucleotides read TGTGCCAGCAGCTTGGGGGGACATGATTACTACGAGCAGTACTTC. Amino acids: CASSLGGHDYYEQYF.

The V and J genes are TRBV7-3 and TRBJ2-3; D is uncertain. Germline values: CDR1 SGHTA, CDR2 FQGTGA. CDR3 length: 17 amino acids. Trimming took 1 base from V and 2 from J, leaving 16 bases between them. For the CDR3, the DNA is TGTGCCAGCAGCTTAAGGCAGTCCCTTGACTTCACAGATACGCAGTATTTT. This gives the protein CASSLRQSLDFTDTQYF.

The chain joins TRBV30 to TRBJ1-2; 9 bases line up with TRBD1. Germline CDR1 reads GTSNPN; CDR2 reads SVGIG (reference sequence). CDR3 length equals 14 residues. V shed 1 base, J shed 4 bases, and the junction held 4 bases outside the gene matches. CDR3 in DNA: TGTGCCTGGAGTGAGGACAGGGGAGTCTATGGCTACACCTTC. Protein: CAWSEDRGVYGYTF.

The rearrangement uses TRBV19 and TRBJ1-5; 7 bases match TRBD1. Germline CDR1 LNHDA, CDR2 SQIVND (reference sequence). The CDR3 consists of 14 residues. V was pared by 3 bases and J by 7 bases, with 6 bases of the junction left unmatched. CDR3 DNA sequence: TGTGCCAGTAGTATTACAGGGGCAGGCCAGCCCCAGCATTTT. Its protein is CASSITGAGQPQHF.

This rearrangement joins TRBV5-6 to TRBJ2-7, with 7 bases fitting TRBD1. The germline gives CDR1 SGHDT, CDR2 YYEEEE. The V gene end was trimmed by 5 bases and the J gene end by 2 bases; junction bases not matched to a gene: 4. This CDR3 contains 13 residues. DNA of the CDR3: TGTGCCAGCAGATCGGACAGGCCCTACGAGCAGTACTTC. This encodes CASRSDRPYEQYF.

CDR3 residues: CASSPHRDAYEQYF. The CDR3 nucleotides read TGCGCCAGCAGCCCTCACAGGGATGCCTACGAGCAGTACTTC. The rearrangement joins TRBV5-1 to TRBJ2-7; D may be TRBD1 (6 bases). Germline CDR1 and CDR2: SGHRS and YFSETQ. With 4 bases removed from V and 2 bases from J, the gap between germline ends came to 13 bases. The CDR3 runs 14 residues.

V is TRBV19 and J is TRBJ2-1; D is perhaps TRBD2 (7 bases). Germline values: CDR1 LNHDA, CDR2 SQIVND (reference sequence). Trimming shortened V by 10 bases and J by 7 bases, and 17 bases separated the two germline ends. CDR3 length: 13 amino acids. The CDR3, as DNA: TGTGCCACCGGGAGGACAGATCGAAATGAGCAGTTCTTC. Its translation: CATGRTDRNEQFF.

This sequence joins TRBV29-1 and TRBJ1-2, with a possible D match to TRBD1 (6 bases). CDR1 is SQVTM and CDR2 is ANQGSEA in the germline V gene. The germline V and J ends were trimmed by 7 bases and 5 bases, with 14 bases remaining between them. The CDR3 has 12 residues. The CDR3 coding sequence is TGCAGCGCTGTGACAGGCCAATATGGCTACACCTTC. This translates into CSAVTGQYGYTF.

The J gene is TRBJ2-3, the V gene TRBV7-2; 7 bases fit TRBD1. The CDR3 is 13 residues long. Germline loops: CDR1 SGHTA, CDR2 FQGNSA. J gave up 5 bases and V 5 bases, and 4 bases lay outside the gene matches. The chain's CDR3 is CASSGRQGDTQYF. For the CDR3, the DNA is TGTGCCAGCAGCGGCCGACAGGGAGATACGCAGTATTTT. Full variable domain (remainder filled in from reference TRBV7-2 and TRBJ2-3): GAGVSQSPSNKVTEKGKDVELRCDPISGHTALYWYRQSLGQGLEFLIYFQGNSAPDKSGLPSDRFSAERTGGSVSTLTIQRTQQEDSAVYLCASSGRQGDTQYFGPGTRLTVL.

The chain uses TRBV25-1 and TRBJ2-7; TRBD1 matches at 7 bases. Germline V gene data show CDR1 as MGHDK and CDR2 as SYGVNS. J gave up 1 base and V 1 base, and 10 bases lay outside the gene matches. The CDR3 loop spans 17 amino acids. The CDR3 bases are TGTGCCAGCAGTGAATCATTAGGGACAGCTCGGTCCTACGAGCAGTACTTC. The encoded protein is CASSESLGTARSYEQYF.

The chain links TRBV2 to TRBJ1-1; a weak D match, TRBD1 (6 bases). V was clipped by 7 bases and J by 4 bases, with 16 bases between them. The CDR3 consists of 14 residues. Germline V gives CDR1 SNHLY, CDR2 FYNNEI. The CDR3 loop is CASTSQGQSTEAFF. As DNA, the CDR3 is TGTGCCAGCACCTCGCAGGGGCAGTCCACTGAAGCTTTCTTT.

This chain joins TRBV5-1 and TRBJ2-5; D is possibly TRBD1 (5 bases). The CDR3 totals 16 residues. Per the germline V gene, CDR1 is SGHRS and CDR2 is YFSETQ. Trimming took off 0 bases at V and 5 bases at J, with 17 bases between the two ends. The CDR3 loop is CASSLDGPLGLETQYF. CDR3 nucleotide sequence: TGCGCCAGCAGCTTGGATGGCCCGCTGGGGCTGGAGACCCAGTACTTC.

The chain joins TRBV5-6 to TRBJ1-5; TRBD1 might be the D (5 bases). V dropped 3 bases and J dropped 7 bases, with 14 bases sitting between them. CDR3 size: 14 residues. Germline loops: CDR1 SGHDT, CDR2 YYEEEE. For the CDR3, the DNA is TGTGCCAGCAGCTATGACGGGGGGAAACAGCCCCAGCATTTT. It yields the protein CASSYDGGKQPQHF.

The V gene is TRBV2, the J gene TRBJ2-7; D is perhaps TRBD1 (6 bases). The V gene lost 3 bases and the J gene lost 2 bases, with 8 bases spanning the gap. This CDR3 is built from 13 residues. CDR1 is SNHLY, CDR2 FYNNEI, per germline. The DNA for the CDR3 is TGTGCCAGCAGTGACCAGGGGACCTACGAGCAGTACTTC. Translated: CASSDQGTYEQYF.

V is TRBV9 and J is TRBJ1-1, with D possibly matching TRBD1 (6 bases). Trimming shortened V by 4 bases and J by 3 bases, and 16 bases separated the two germline ends. The CDR3 is made up of 15 amino acids. Looked up from germline, CDR1 is SGDLS and CDR2 is YYNGEE. The CDR3 is CASSPQSNRDTEAFF. The DNA for the CDR3 is TGTGCCAGCAGCCCGCAGTCTAACAGGGACACTGAAGCTTTCTTT.

This chain connects TRBV4-3 to TRBJ2-1; maybe TRBD2 (6 bases). The length of the CDR3 is 16 residues. The V end lost 4 bases, the J end lost 0 bases, and 13 bases lay between the germline ends. Germline CDR1 and CDR2: LGHNA and YSLEER. CDR3 sequence: CASSPTRGSSYNEQFF. The CDR3 DNA reads as TGCGCCAGCAGCCCCACGCGGGGAAGCTCCTACAATGAGCAGTTCTTC.

This chain joins TRBV29-1 and TRBJ1-1; 11 nucleotides match TRBD1. The CDR3 is 15 residues long. CDR1 is SQVTM, CDR2 ANQGSEA, per germline. The V and J ends lost 3 bases and 3 bases, in that order; junction bases with no gene match: 6. The CDR3 DNA sequence: TGCAGCGTTGATAATCGGGACAGGGGGTACACTGAAGCTTTCTTT. Its translation is CSVDNRDRGYTEAFF.

The V gene is TRBV10-3, the J gene TRBJ1-1; TRBD1 agrees at 9 bases. This CDR3 is built from 16 residues. From germline, CDR1 is ENHRY and CDR2 SYGVKD. Unmatched junction bases numbered 8, after V lost 2 bases and J lost 4 bases. The DNA for the CDR3 is TGTGCCATCAGTGAGCTACAGGGGGCGAGATCCACTGAAGCTTTCTTT. Translated: CAISELQGARSTEAFF.

The chain combines TRBV18 with TRBJ1-6; D remains unclear. V gave up 0 bases and J gave up 5 bases, with 8 bases separating them. Germline values: CDR1 KGHSH, CDR2 LQKENI. The CDR3 has 15 residues. CDR3 nucleotides: TGTGCCAGCTCACCACCGGAGGGAAATAATTCACCCCTCCACTTT. Protein sequence: CASSPPEGNNSPLHF.

The chain has TRBV4-1 and TRBJ1-5; D not certain. Trimming cost V 0 bases and J 0 bases, with 21 bases left between them. This CDR3 spans 20 amino acids. Looked up from germline, CDR1 is MGHRA and CDR2 is YSYEKL. The CDR3 coding sequence is TGCGCCAGCAGCCAAGAGGGCCGGGGAAGATTGGGATATAGCAATCAGCCCCAGCATTTT. It translates to CASSQEGRGRLGYSNQPQHF.